The 7 T cell receptor beta chains given below trace back to one sample, sequenced in a study of OX40 agonist ivuxolimab in advanced cancers. Only in-frame clones appear in the TCRdb table, and some are missing; sequencing was by immunoSEQ multiplex PCR. The repertoire holds about 32,000 clones, around 87% seen once, with roughly 34% in the top ten. The material sequenced was CD4+ or CD8+ T cells sorted from blood, taken in a trial of the OX40 agonist ivuxolimab. All receptors come from an adult with an advanced solid tumor such as melanoma, head and neck, liver or kidney cancer.

CDR3 protein: CASSVSGGRSYEQYF. The CDR3 coding sequence is TGCGCCAGCAGCGTTAGCGGGGGCCGCTCCTACGAGCAGTACTTC. The rearrangement uses TRBV4-1 and TRBJ2-5; TRBD2 aligns across 9 bases. The J call is doubtful: the DNA matches TRBJ2-7 better. This CDR3 region has 15 residues. CDR1 is MGHRA, CDR2 YSYEKL, per germline.

In nucleotides, the CDR3 is TGTGCCAGCAGCCCAATTCGGGGGTCTGGGGCCAACGTCCTGACTTTC. It encodes CASSPIRGSGANVLTF. This chain links TRBV5-8 with TRBJ2-6; weak D call: TRBD2 (6 bases). Germline CDR1 is SGHTS and CDR2 is YDEGEE. Trimming took off 4 bases at V and 1 base at J, with 12 bases between the two ends. The CDR3 is 16 residues long.

This clone appeared a single time. The chain joins TRBV28 to TRBJ1-1; the D gene is possibly TRBD1 (5 bases). Germline CDR1 MDHEN, CDR2 SYDVKM. The CDR3 sequence is 17 residues long. Trimming pared 1 base from V and 5 bases from J, leaving 20 bases between. This chain's CDR3 is CASSLLGSRQGWTEAFF. The CDR3, as DNA: TGTGCCAGCAGTTTATTGGGATCGCGGCAGGGTTGGACTGAAGCTTTCTTT.

The chain combines TRBV4-1 with TRBJ1-2; D is perhaps TRBD1 (6 bases). Germline CDR1 is MGHRA and CDR2 is YSYEKL. The V and J ends lost 1 base and 7 bases respectively, with 19 bases between them. The CDR3 extends over 16 amino acids. The CDR3 loop reads CASSQVAGEGFGGYTF. Here the CDR3 DNA reads TGCGCCAGCAGCCAAGTGGCAGGGGAAGGGTTTGGTGGCTACACCTTC.

This chain connects TRBV28 to TRBJ2-5; 9 nucleotides match TRBD1. The ends lost 7 bases at V and 2 bases at J; junction bases unmatched: 8. The CDR3 is 15 amino acids. Per germline, CDR1 MDHEN and CDR2 SYDVKM. CDR3 sequence: CASTWDRVPQETQYF. CDR3 bases: TGTGCCAGCACCTGGGACAGGGTTCCTCAAGAGACCCAGTACTTC.

DNA of the CDR3: TGTGCCTGGAGTTTCGGGTCCAGTGAGCAGTTCTTC. Translating gives CAWSFGSSEQFF. The chain joins TRBV30 to TRBJ2-1; unclear D gene. With 2 bases removed from V and 9 bases from J, the gap between germline ends came to 11 bases. CDR1 is GTSNPN, CDR2 SVGIG, per germline (reference sequence). The CDR3 covers 12 residues.

The V and J genes are TRBV4-1 and TRBJ2-7; D perhaps matches TRBD1 (6 bases). Per germline, CDR1 MGHRA and CDR2 YSYEKL. The CDR3 contains 14 residues. V lost 1 base to trimming and J lost 2 bases, with 9 bases between them. CDR3 nucleotides: TGCGCCAGCAGCCAAGGACAGGCAACCTACGAGCAGTACTTC. Its translation is CASSQGQATYEQYF.